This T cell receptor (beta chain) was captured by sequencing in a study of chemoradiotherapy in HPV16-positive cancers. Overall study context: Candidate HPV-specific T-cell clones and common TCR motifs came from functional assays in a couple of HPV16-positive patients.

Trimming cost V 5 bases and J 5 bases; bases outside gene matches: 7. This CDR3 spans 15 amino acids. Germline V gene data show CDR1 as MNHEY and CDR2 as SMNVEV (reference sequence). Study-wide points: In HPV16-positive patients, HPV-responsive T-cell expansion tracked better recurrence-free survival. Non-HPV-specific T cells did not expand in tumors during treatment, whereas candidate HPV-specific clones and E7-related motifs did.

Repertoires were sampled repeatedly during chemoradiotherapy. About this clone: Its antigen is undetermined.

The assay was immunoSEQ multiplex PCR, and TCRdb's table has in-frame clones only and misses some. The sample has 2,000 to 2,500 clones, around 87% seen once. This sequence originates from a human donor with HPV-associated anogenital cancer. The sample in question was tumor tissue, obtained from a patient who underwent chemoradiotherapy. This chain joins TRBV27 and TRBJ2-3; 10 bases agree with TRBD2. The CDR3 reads CASSPLAGVVDTQYF. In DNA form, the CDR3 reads TGTGCCAGCAGTCCCCTAGCGGGGGTGGTAGATACGCAGTATTTT.